Listed below are T cell receptor beta chains from one sample, sequenced in a study of T cell responses to AZD1222 COVID-19 vaccine. Assay: immunoSEQ multiplex PCR; the TCRdb copy retains only in-frame clones and omits some. This table holds some 97,000 clones, roughly 90% found once. This specimen consisted of peripheral blood, obtained on day 0 of AZD1222 vaccination. The receptor source for this set is an adult in good health. Both conserved end residues are part of each CDR3. A D gene is named only where the DNA matches it firmly. For some rows the clone size is stated as once, few or many, or as a class when expanded; others skip it.

clone_size: .; j_call: TRBJ2-1; v_call: TRBV19; d_call: TRBD2; cdr3_aa: CASSIPRSGRAFYNEQFF; cdr3_nt: TGTGCCAGTAGTATTCCCCGTAGCGGGAGGGCCTTTTACAATGAGCAGTTCTTC
clone_size: .; j_call: TRBJ2-1; v_call: TRBV30; d_call: .; cdr3_aa: CAWTGGRNEQFF; cdr3_nt: TGTGCCTGGACCGGGGGGCGGAATGAGCAGTTCTTC
clone_size: .; j_call: TRBJ1-5; v_call: TRBV7-8; d_call: .; cdr3_aa: CASSQNPPLVPPQHF; cdr3_nt: TGTGCCAGCAGCCAAAACCCCCCCCTTGTTCCGCCCCAGCATTTT
clone_size: .; j_call: TRBJ1-5; v_call: TRBV7-3; d_call: .; cdr3_aa: CASSLGPGLTQHF; cdr3_nt: TGTGCCAGCAGCTTAGGGCCGGGCTTGACCCAGCATTTT
clone_size: .; j_call: TRBJ1-2; v_call: TRBV6-2/TRBV6-3; d_call: TRBD1; cdr3_aa: CASSLGQGTNYGYTF; cdr3_nt: TGTGCCAGCAGCCTCGGACAGGGGACTAACTATGGCTACACCTTC
clone_size: .; j_call: TRBJ2-1; v_call: TRBV19; d_call: .; cdr3_aa: CASAAPSYNEQFF; cdr3_nt: TGTGCCAGTGCAGCCCCCTCCTACAATGAGCAGTTCTTC
clone_size: .; j_call: TRBJ1-6; v_call: TRBV5-4; d_call: .; cdr3_aa: CASSTSKNSPLHF; cdr3_nt: TGTGCCAGCAGCACCAGCAAAAATTCACCCCTCCACTTT
clone_size: .; j_call: TRBJ1-6; v_call: TRBV28; d_call: .; cdr3_aa: CASSLGSGLRSPLHF; cdr3_nt: TGTGCCAGCAGTTTAGGTTCCGGGCTTCGCTCACCCCTCCACTTT
clone_size: once; j_call: TRBJ2-1; v_call: TRBV9; d_call: .; cdr3_aa: CASSASGEQFF; cdr3_nt: TGTGCCAGCAGCGCCAGCGGGGAGCAGTTCTTC
clone_size: .; j_call: TRBJ2-3; v_call: TRBV5-1; d_call: .; cdr3_aa: CASSLDLGTDTQYF; cdr3_nt: TGCGCCAGCAGCTTGGATCTGGGAACAGATACGCAGTATTTT
clone_size: .; j_call: TRBJ1-1; v_call: TRBV18; d_call: .; cdr3_aa: CASSPLEGAEAFF; cdr3_nt: TGTGCCAGCTCACCGCTCGAGGGGGCTGAAGCTTTCTTT
clone_size: once; j_call: TRBJ2-1; v_call: TRBV9; d_call: TRBD2; cdr3_aa: CASSVGTSGSYNEQFF; cdr3_nt: TGTGCCAGCAGCGTAGGGACTAGCGGGAGCTACAATGAGCAGTTCTTC
clone_size: .; j_call: TRBJ2-7; v_call: TRBV4-1; d_call: .; cdr3_aa: CASSHRGEFYEQYF; cdr3_nt: TGCGCCAGCAGCCACAGGGGGGAATTTTACGAGCAGTACTTC
clone_size: .; j_call: TRBJ2-1; v_call: TRBV27; d_call: TRBD2; cdr3_aa: CASRVTSGRYEQFF; cdr3_nt: TGTGCCAGCAGGGTCACTAGCGGGAGGTATGAGCAGTTCTTC
clone_size: .; j_call: TRBJ1-1; v_call: TRBV6-5; d_call: .; cdr3_aa: CASSRGSNTEAFF; cdr3_nt: TGTGCCAGCAGCCGAGGGTCGAACACTGAAGCTTTCTTT
clone_size: .; j_call: TRBJ1-2; v_call: TRBV28; d_call: .; cdr3_aa: CASLLQGFGYTF; cdr3_nt: TGTGCCAGCTTACTACAGGGCTTTGGCTACACCTTC
clone_size: .; j_call: TRBJ1-1; v_call: TRBV7-2; d_call: TRBD1; cdr3_aa: CASSSRQGGNTEAFF; cdr3_nt: TGTGCCAGCAGCTCCCGACAGGGTGGGAACACTGAAGCTTTCTTT
clone_size: .; j_call: TRBJ2-7; v_call: TRBV5-6; d_call: .; cdr3_aa: CASSLVGSTSYEQYF; cdr3_nt: TGTGCCAGCAGCTTGGTCGGGAGTACCTCCTACGAGCAGTACTTC
clone_size: .; j_call: TRBJ2-2; v_call: TRBV9; d_call: .; cdr3_aa: CASSGGTGELFF; cdr3_nt: TGTGCCAGCAGCGGAGGCACCGGGGAGCTGTTTTTT
clone_size: .; j_call: TRBJ2-2; v_call: TRBV6-5; d_call: .; cdr3_aa: CASSSTGSATGELFF; cdr3_nt: TGTGCCAGCAGCTCCACAGGGTCGGCCACCGGGGAGCTGTTTTTT
clone_size: once; j_call: TRBJ1-1; v_call: TRBV6-5; d_call: TRBD1; cdr3_aa: CASRKDRSTEAFF; cdr3_nt: TGTGCCAGCAGGAAGGACAGGTCTACTGAAGCTTTCTTT
clone_size: .; j_call: TRBJ2-5; v_call: TRBV7-9; d_call: .; cdr3_aa: CASSSRRHLQETQYF; cdr3_nt: TGTGCCAGCAGCTCCCGACGACACCTCCAAGAGACCCAGTACTTC
clone_size: .; j_call: TRBJ1-1; v_call: TRBV4-2; d_call: .; cdr3_aa: CASSQEITPAFF; cdr3_nt: TGTGCCAGCAGCCAAGAGATCACCCCAGCTTTCTTT
clone_size: .; j_call: TRBJ2-1; v_call: TRBV4-2; d_call: TRBD2; cdr3_aa: CASSQEGVAGGAYNEQFF; cdr3_nt: TGTGCCAGCAGCCAAGAAGGGGTAGCGGGAGGTGCCTACAATGAGCAGTTCTTC
clone_size: .; j_call: TRBJ2-1; v_call: TRBV5-5; d_call: TRBD2; cdr3_aa: CASSSKVGPSGPYSYNEQFF; cdr3_nt: TGTGCCAGCAGCTCCAAGGTAGGGCCTAGCGGGCCGTACTCCTACAATGAGCAGTTCTTC
clone_size: .; j_call: TRBJ1-1; v_call: TRBV18; d_call: .; cdr3_aa: CASSRWENEAFF; cdr3_nt: TGTGCCAGCTCACGGTGGGAAAATGAAGCTTTCTTT
clone_size: .; j_call: TRBJ2-3; v_call: TRBV29-1; d_call: .; cdr3_aa: CSVDPLRDTQYF; cdr3_nt: TGCAGCGTTGACCCCCTGAGGGATACGCAGTATTTT
clone_size: .; j_call: TRBJ2-1; v_call: TRBV7-9; d_call: TRBD2; cdr3_aa: CASSWTSLIRGSYNEQFF; cdr3_nt: TGTGCCAGCAGCTGGACTAGTTTAATAAGGGGATCCTACAATGAGCAGTTCTTC
clone_size: .; j_call: TRBJ2-1; v_call: TRBV24-1; d_call: TRBD2; cdr3_aa: CATSAAGSEQFF; cdr3_nt: TGTGCCACCAGTGCAGCGGGGTCTGAGCAGTTCTTC
clone_size: .; j_call: TRBJ2-2; v_call: TRBV9; d_call: .; cdr3_aa: CASSVEGNTGELFF; cdr3_nt: TGTGCCAGCAGCGTAGAGGGGAACACCGGGGAGCTGTTTTTT
clone_size: .; j_call: TRBJ2-1; v_call: TRBV13; d_call: TRBD2; cdr3_aa: CASSLALIPGTSGRSTYNEQFF; cdr3_nt: TGTGCCAGCAGCTTAGCTCTAATACCCGGGACTAGCGGGAGGAGTACCTACAATGAGCAGTTCTTC
clone_size: .; j_call: TRBJ2-1; v_call: TRBV19; d_call: TRBD2; cdr3_aa: CASSMGLAGLPPFSEQFF; cdr3_nt: TGTGCCAGTAGTATGGGACTAGCGGGACTCCCCCCTTTCAGTGAGCAGTTCTTC
clone_size: .; j_call: TRBJ2-7; v_call: TRBV7-9; d_call: TRBD2; cdr3_aa: CASSLRTGGSYEQYF; cdr3_nt: TGTGCCAGCAGCCTGAGGACGGGGGGCTCCTACGAGCAGTACTTC
clone_size: .; j_call: TRBJ2-1; v_call: TRBV7-2; d_call: .; cdr3_aa: CASSSGNEQFF; cdr3_nt: TGTGCCAGCAGCTCGGGGAATGAGCAGTTCTTC
clone_size: .; j_call: TRBJ1-4; v_call: TRBV15; d_call: .; cdr3_aa: CATSRGYSEEKLFF; cdr3_nt: TGTGCCACCTCCCGCGGTTACTCGGAGGAAAAACTGTTTTTT
clone_size: .; j_call: TRBJ1-4; v_call: TRBV4-3; d_call: TRBD1; cdr3_aa: CASSRRQGRDEKLFF; cdr3_nt: TGCGCCAGCAGCCGGCGACAGGGTAGGGATGAAAAACTGTTTTTT
clone_size: few; j_call: TRBJ2-7; v_call: TRBV5-1; d_call: .; cdr3_aa: CASSFSPRNEQYF; cdr3_nt: TGCGCCAGCAGCTTCTCGCCGCGGAACGAGCAGTACTTC
clone_size: .; j_call: TRBJ1-1; v_call: TRBV6-6; d_call: .; cdr3_aa: CASSSSRGYTEAFF; cdr3_nt: TGTGCCAGCAGTTCCTCTCGGGGGTACACTGAAGCTTTCTTT
clone_size: .; j_call: TRBJ2-7; v_call: TRBV2; d_call: TRBD2; cdr3_aa: CASSESISVGLAGAWGYEQYF; cdr3_nt: TGTGCCAGCAGTGAATCTATCAGTGTCGGACTAGCGGGAGCTTGGGGCTACGAGCAGTACTTC
clone_size: .; j_call: TRBJ1-1; v_call: TRBV4-3; d_call: .; cdr3_aa: CASSQELGHTEAFF; cdr3_nt: TGCGCCAGCAGCCAAGAGTTAGGGCACACTGAAGCTTTCTTT
clone_size: .; j_call: TRBJ2-7; v_call: TRBV12-3/TRBV12-4; d_call: .; cdr3_aa: CASSSIEEQYF; cdr3_nt: TGTGCCAGCAGTTCAATCGAAGAGCAGTACTTC
clone_size: .; j_call: TRBJ2-7; v_call: TRBV7-9; d_call: .; cdr3_aa: CASSPKLRTGLFLEQYF; cdr3_nt: TGTGCCAGCAGCCCTAAGTTGCGTACGGGACTCTTCCTCGAGCAGTACTTC
clone_size: .; j_call: TRBJ2-7; v_call: TRBV4-1; d_call: TRBD1; cdr3_aa: CAPCLLGGQGAHEQYF; cdr3_nt: TGCGCCCCCTGCCTCCTGGGGGGACAGGGGGCCCACGAGCAGTACTTC
clone_size: .; j_call: TRBJ2-7; v_call: TRBV11-2; d_call: TRBD1; cdr3_aa: CASSPPGMRRGEQYF; cdr3_nt: TGTGCCAGCAGCCCTCCCGGGATGCGCAGGGGGGAGCAGTACTTC
clone_size: .; j_call: TRBJ1-2; v_call: TRBV5-6; d_call: .; cdr3_aa: CASSSETRATYGYTF; cdr3_nt: TGTGCCAGCAGCAGTGAGACTAGAGCGACCTATGGCTACACCTTC
clone_size: once; j_call: TRBJ2-1; v_call: TRBV27; d_call: TRBD2; cdr3_aa: CASSSSQAGASYNEQFF; cdr3_nt: TGTGCCAGCAGTTCCTCCCAAGCGGGAGCCTCCTACAATGAGCAGTTCTTC
clone_size: .; j_call: TRBJ2-3; v_call: TRBV5-8; d_call: .; cdr3_aa: CASSLAGAGWLDTQYF; cdr3_nt: TGTGCCAGCAGCTTGGCCGGGGCAGGGTGGTTAGATACGCAGTATTTT
clone_size: .; j_call: TRBJ1-2; v_call: TRBV4-1; d_call: TRBD1; cdr3_aa: CASSQDRGFNGYTF; cdr3_nt: TGCGCCAGCAGCCAAGACAGGGGGTTTAATGGCTACACCTTC
clone_size: .; j_call: TRBJ1-5; v_call: TRBV2; d_call: TRBD1; cdr3_aa: CASSAGQGTQPQHF; cdr3_nt: TGTGCCAGCAGCGCGGGACAGGGGACTCAGCCCCAGCATTTT
clone_size: .; j_call: TRBJ2-5; v_call: TRBV7-8; d_call: .; cdr3_aa: CASSHPGGETQYF; cdr3_nt: TGTGCCAGCAGTCACCCGGGTGGGGAGACCCAGTACTTC
clone_size: .; j_call: TRBJ2-5; v_call: TRBV13; d_call: TRBD1; cdr3_aa: CASSFPSAGGRETQYF; cdr3_nt: TGTGCCAGCAGCTTCCCCTCGGCAGGGGGCCGTGAGACCCAGTACTTC
clone_size: .; j_call: TRBJ2-7; v_call: TRBV7-2; d_call: TRBD2; cdr3_aa: CASSQAGGSSYEQYF; cdr3_nt: TGTGCCAGCAGCCAAGCGGGAGGATCATCCTACGAGCAGTACTTC
clone_size: .; j_call: TRBJ2-7; v_call: TRBV5-6; d_call: .; cdr3_aa: CASSTGHLIREQYF; cdr3_nt: TGTGCCAGCAGCACAGGACACCTGATACGGGAGCAGTACTTC
clone_size: .; j_call: TRBJ2-7; v_call: TRBV27; d_call: .; cdr3_aa: CASSLSGLDSSYEQYF; cdr3_nt: TGTGCCAGCAGTTTATCAGGCTTGGACAGCTCCTACGAGCAGTACTTC
clone_size: .; j_call: TRBJ2-3; v_call: TRBV24-1; d_call: TRBD2; cdr3_aa: CATSDPSPGTRDGRVTDTQYF; cdr3_nt: TGTGCCACCAGTGATCCCAGTCCCGGGACTAGGGACGGAAGGGTCACAGATACGCAGTATTTT
clone_size: .; j_call: TRBJ1-6; v_call: TRBV5-5; d_call: TRBD1; cdr3_aa: CASSFFDRGESPLHF; cdr3_nt: TGTGCCAGCAGCTTCTTCGACAGGGGAGAGTCACCCCTCCACTTT
clone_size: .; j_call: TRBJ2-6; v_call: TRBV27; d_call: TRBD1; cdr3_aa: CASAQGAGANVLTF; cdr3_nt: TGTGCCAGCGCCCAGGGGGCTGGGGCCAACGTCCTGACTTTC
clone_size: .; j_call: TRBJ2-1; v_call: TRBV5-5; d_call: TRBD2; cdr3_aa: CASTLLAGVHEQFF; cdr3_nt: TGTGCCAGCACCTTACTAGCGGGAGTTCATGAGCAGTTCTTC
clone_size: few; j_call: TRBJ2-5; v_call: TRBV30; d_call: .; cdr3_aa: CAWSVGRETQYF; cdr3_nt: TGTGCCTGGAGTGTAGGACGTGAGACCCAGTACTTC
clone_size: .; j_call: TRBJ2-1; v_call: TRBV28; d_call: TRBD2; cdr3_aa: CASSSSGSGRGYEQFF; cdr3_nt: TGTGCCAGCAGTTCCTCGGGTAGCGGGAGGGGATATGAGCAGTTCTTC